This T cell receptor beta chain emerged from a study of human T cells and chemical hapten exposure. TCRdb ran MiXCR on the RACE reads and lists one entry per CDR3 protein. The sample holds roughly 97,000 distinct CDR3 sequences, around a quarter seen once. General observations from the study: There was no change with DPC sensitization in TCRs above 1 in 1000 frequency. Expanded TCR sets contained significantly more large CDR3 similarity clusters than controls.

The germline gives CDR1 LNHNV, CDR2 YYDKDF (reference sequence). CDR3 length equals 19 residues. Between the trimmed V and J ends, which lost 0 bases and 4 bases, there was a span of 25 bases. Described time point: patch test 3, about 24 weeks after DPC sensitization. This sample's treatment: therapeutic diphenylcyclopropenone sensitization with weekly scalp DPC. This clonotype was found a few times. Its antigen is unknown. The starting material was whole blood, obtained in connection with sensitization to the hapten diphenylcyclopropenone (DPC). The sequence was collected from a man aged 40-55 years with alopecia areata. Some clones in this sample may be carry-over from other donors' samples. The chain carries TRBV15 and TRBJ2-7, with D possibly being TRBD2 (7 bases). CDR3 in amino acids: CATSRDRLEWGGGWYEQYF. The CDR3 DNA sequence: TGTGCCACCAGCAGAGATCGCCTGGAATGGGGGGGCGGCTGGTACGAGCAGTACTTC. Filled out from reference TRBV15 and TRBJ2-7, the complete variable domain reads DAMVIQNPRYQVTQFGKPVTLSCSQTLNHNVMYWYQQKSSQAPKLLFHYYDKDFNNEADTPDNFQSRRPNTSFCFLDIRSPGLGDTAMYLCATSRDRLEWGGGWYEQYFGPGTRLTVT.